The rows below give T cell receptor beta chains drawn from one sample of a study of identical twins. MiXCR, applied by TCRdb to the 5' RACE reads, yields one record per CDR3 protein. Of around 510,000 distinct CDR3 sequences listed, more than 13% are singletons. This sample also appeared in a second study, on yellow fever vaccine responses in identical twins.

What was sequenced was CD4+ T cells sorted from blood. All receptors derive from a woman between 18 and 30 years old in good health. The CDR3 runs from the conserved cysteine through the conserved F or W. Fields, in order: CDR3 length, clone size, V gene, J gene, D gene, CDR3 protein, CDR3 DNA. A D gene is named only where the DNA matches it firmly. Some rows have no size entry. The others give once, few or many, or a class for an expanded clone.

>15|few|TRBV19|TRBJ2-1|TRBD1
CASSPWTGEDNEQFF
TGTGCCAGTAGTCCATGGACAGGGGAAGACAATGAGCAGTTCTTC
>18|NA|TRBV20-1|TRBJ2-2|TRBD1
CSAREYRGRLGSTGELFF
TGCAGTGCTAGAGAGTACAGGGGGCGGTTAGGGAGCACCGGGGAGCTGTTTTTT
>13|few|TRBV5-1|TRBJ2-1|TRBD1
CASSLDRGKEQFF
TGCGCCAGCAGCTTGGACAGGGGGAAAGAGCAGTTCTTC
>16|few|TRBV7-9|TRBJ2-3|NA
CASSLVLGYSTDTQYF
TGTGCCAGCAGCTTAGTGTTGGGATATTCCACAGATACGCAGTATTTT
>15|NA|TRBV28|TRBJ1-5|NA
CASRPQGQPNQPQHF
TGTGCCAGCAGACCCCAAGGACAGCCCAATCAGCCCCAGCATTTT
>12|few|TRBV15|TRBJ2-1|NA
CATSSLYNEQFF
TGTGCCACCAGCAGTCTATACAATGAGCAGTTCTTC
>15|few|TRBV5-1|TRBJ2-5|TRBD2
CASSRTSGSGETQYF
TGCGCCAGCAGCCGGACTAGCGGGAGCGGAGAGACCCAGTACTTC
>15|few|TRBV7-2|TRBJ2-5|TRBD2
CASSARVAGVETQYF
TGTGCCAGCAGCGCCCGGGTAGCGGGAGTTGAGACCCAGTACTTC
>15|few|TRBV6-2/TRBV6-3|TRBJ2-1|TRBD2
CASRRDSGSYNEQFF
TGTGCCAGCAGGAGGGATAGCGGGTCCTACAATGAGCAGTTCTTC
>14|NA|TRBV28|TRBJ1-2|TRBD1
CASSLLSQGHGYTF
TGTGCCAGCAGTTTATTATCACAGGGGCATGGCTACACCTTC
>15|few|TRBV12-3/TRBV12-4|TRBJ1-4|TRBD1
CASSLKTGANEKLFF
TGTGCCAGCAGTTTAAAGACAGGGGCTAATGAAAAACTGTTTTTT
>14|many|TRBV10-3|TRBJ2-1|NA
CAGSAGATYNEQFF
TGTGCCGGGAGTGCGGGCGCTACCTACAATGAGCAGTTCTTC
>14|NA|TRBV12-3/TRBV12-4|TRBJ2-1|NA
CASSLSQEPNEQFF
TGTGCCAGCAGTTTATCCCAGGAGCCCAATGAGCAGTTCTTC
>13|many|TRBV29-1|TRBJ2-5|NA
CSVEDWRQETQYF
TGCAGCGTTGAAGATTGGAGACAAGAGACCCAGTACTTC
>14|few|TRBV29-1|TRBJ2-1|TRBD1
CSVEPWGQTYEQFF
TGCAGCGTTGAACCCTGGGGACAGACATATGAGCAGTTCTTC
>11|few|TRBV20-1|TRBJ2-3|NA
CSAARPDTQYF
TGCAGTGCTGCTCGTCCCGATACGCAGTATTTT
>15|few|TRBV4-3|TRBJ2-2|TRBD2
CASKAGTSGTGELFF
TGCGCCAGCAAGGCCGGGACTAGCGGCACCGGGGAGCTGTTTTTT
>16|NA|TRBV5-5|TRBJ2-1|NA
CASRSGLPSSYNEQFF
TGTGCCAGCAGATCGGGACTCCCAAGCTCCTACAATGAGCAGTTCTTC
>15|NA|TRBV28|TRBJ2-7|NA
CASSPLGELSYEQYF
TGTGCCAGCAGTCCCCTCGGGGAGTTGTCCTACGAGCAGTACTTC
>13|few|TRBV20-1|TRBJ2-5|NA
CSARGPGVETQYF
TGCAGTGCTAGAGGACCCGGGGTGGAGACCCAGTACTTC
>16|many|TRBV29-1|TRBJ2-1|TRBD2
CSVFQSGRGTYNEQFF
TGCAGCGTTTTTCAAAGCGGGAGAGGAACCTACAATGAGCAGTTCTTC
>15|few|TRBV20-1|TRBJ2-3|NA
CSARIPGASPDTQYF
TGCAGTGCTAGAATCCCAGGGGCGTCACCGGATACGCAGTATTTT
>15|many|TRBV5-6|TRBJ2-1|TRBD2
CASSSASGANNEQFF
TGTGCCAGCAGCTCTGCTAGCGGGGCCAACAATGAGCAGTTCTTC
>14|few|TRBV10-3|TRBJ1-6|NA
CAISELGQNSPLHF
TGTGCCATCAGTGAGTTGGGGCAGAATTCACCCCTCCACTTT
>16|NA|TRBV20-1|TRBJ2-3|TRBD2
CSAPDQLAEGADTQYF
TGCAGTGCTCCCGATCAACTAGCGGAGGGCGCAGATACGCAGTATTTT
>14|few|TRBV4-3|TRBJ2-3|NA
CASSQEGTFGTQYF
TGCGCCAGCAGCCAAGAGGGTACCTTTGGTACGCAGTATTTT
>11|NA|TRBV25-1|TRBJ1-1|NA
CASSELAEAFF
TGTGCCAGCAGTGAATTGGCTGAAGCTTTCTTT
>16|few|TRBV7-2|TRBJ2-1|TRBD1
CASSLARGGDYNEQFF
TGTGCCAGCAGCTTAGCGAGAGGGGGCGACTACAATGAGCAGTTCTTC
>15|NA|TRBV28|TRBJ2-7|NA
CASSLMGGYSYEQYF
TGTGCCAGCAGTTTAATGGGGGGCTATTCTTACGAGCAGTACTTC
>15|NA|TRBV11-2|TRBJ2-7|NA
CASSLDPRVAYEQYF
TGTGCCAGCAGCTTAGATCCCAGGGTCGCCTACGAGCAGTACTTC
>13|NA|TRBV28|TRBJ1-6|NA
CASSFRGNSPLHF
TGTGCCAGCAGTTTCCGTGGTAATTCACCCCTCCACTTT
>13|few|TRBV30|TRBJ2-1|NA
CAWSSVGGNEQFF
TGTGCCTGGAGTTCGGTGGGGGGCAATGAGCAGTTCTTC
>15|few|TRBV7-2|TRBJ2-7|NA
CASSLGPASSYEQYF
TGTGCCAGCAGCTTAGGTCCGGCGAGCTCCTACGAGCAGTACTTC
>16|NA|TRBV4-3|TRBJ2-4|TRBD2
CASSQRLAGDKNIQYF
TGCGCCAGCAGCCAACGACTAGCGGGGGACAAAAACATTCAGTACTTC
>16|NA|TRBV7-8|TRBJ2-3|TRBD1
CASSLRTGVGTDTQYF
TGTGCCAGCAGCCTCAGGACAGGGGTTGGTACAGATACGCAGTATTTT
>15|NA|TRBV4-3|TRBJ2-1|NA
CASSQEGGRFNEQFF
TGCGCCAGCAGCCAAGAGGGGGGGCGATTCAATGAGCAGTTCTTC
>14|NA|TRBV4-1|TRBJ2-7|NA
CASSQGQPFSEQYF
TGCGCCAGCAGCCAAGGGCAGCCTTTTTCCGAGCAGTACTTC
>12|NA|TRBV18|TRBJ2-7|NA
CASSPKRNEQYF
TGTGCCAGCTCACCTAAACGGAACGAGCAGTACTTC
>12|few|TRBV20-1|TRBJ2-1|TRBD2
CSPGGDYNEQFF
TGCAGCCCTGGGGGGGACTACAATGAGCAGTTCTTC
>15|NA|TRBV10-3|TRBJ2-1|NA
CATLELASGQDEQFF
TGTGCCACCTTAGAACTAGCGTCGGGACAAGATGAGCAGTTCTTC
>17|few|TRBV12-3/TRBV12-4|TRBJ1-2|NA
CASSFLNRGAKEGGYTF
TGTGCCAGCAGTTTCCTCAATAGGGGGGCAAAGGAGGGTGGCTACACCTTC
>13|NA|TRBV10-2|TRBJ2-7|TRBD2
CATRSSGIYEQYF
TGCGCCACCAGGTCTAGCGGGATCTACGAGCAGTACTTC
>17|NA|TRBV20-1|TRBJ2-3|NA
CSARPPRAGLNADTQYF
TGCAGTGCTAGACCCCCCCGCGCGGGGTTGAATGCAGATACGCAGTATTTT
>13|few|TRBV20-1|TRBJ2-3|TRBD2
CSARRRERDTQYF
TGCAGTGCTAGGAGGCGGGAGAGGGATACGCAGTATTTT
>16|NA|TRBV4-3|TRBJ2-3|NA
CASSPGSAGARDTQYF
TGCGCCAGCAGCCCCGGGTCGGCGGGGGCGCGTGATACGCAGTATTTT
>16|many|TRBV20-1|TRBJ2-3|TRBD2
CSARVQRGALTDTQYF
TGCAGTGCTAGAGTTCAGCGGGGGGCCCTCACAGATACGCAGTATTTT
>14|NA|TRBV7-2|TRBJ1-4|TRBD1
CASSTGGRDEKLFF
TGTGCCAGCAGCACAGGGGGCAGAGATGAAAAACTGTTTTTT
>16|NA|TRBV6-1|TRBJ2-3|TRBD2
CASRKLAVSSTDTQYF
TGTGCCAGCAGAAAACTAGCGGTGTCTAGCACAGATACGCAGTATTTT
>15|NA|TRBV20-1|TRBJ2-7|NA
CSARSRRSPSYEQYF
TGCAGTGCTAGATCCCGACGCAGCCCGAGTTACGAGCAGTACTTC
>16|NA|TRBV4-1|TRBJ2-7|TRBD2
CASSQDPSGRSYEQYF
TGCGCCAGCAGCCAAGATCCTAGCGGGAGATCCTACGAGCAGTACTTC
>13|NA|TRBV4-2|TRBJ2-7|NA
CASSPGEPYEQYF
TGTGCCAGCAGCCCAGGGGAACCTTACGAGCAGTACTTC
>13|few|TRBV3-1|TRBJ2-1|TRBD2
CASSHLRGNEQFF
TGTGCCAGCAGCCATCTGCGGGGGAATGAGCAGTTCTTC
>12|few|TRBV18|TRBJ2-5|NA
CASSEVQETQYF
TGTGCCAGCTCGGAAGTTCAAGAGACCCAGTACTTC
>14|few|TRBV30|TRBJ2-7|TRBD1
CAWTGQGARYEQYF
TGTGCCTGGACGGGACAGGGGGCGCGATACGAGCAGTACTTC
>17|many|TRBV15|TRBJ1-5|NA
CATSRDHRQGINQPQHF
TGTGCCACCAGCAGAGATCATCGGCAGGGTATTAATCAGCCCCAGCATTTT
>13|few|TRBV28|TRBJ1-6|NA
CATGPFLGSPLHF
TGTGCCACCGGACCGTTTTTAGGGTCACCCCTCCACTTT
>15|few|TRBV5-1|TRBJ2-7|NA
CASSPLGRGPGEQYF
TGCGCCAGCAGCCCCTTAGGAAGGGGACCGGGGGAGCAGTACTTC
>17|many|TRBV11-2|TRBJ1-5|NA
CASSLAPGFSGNQPQHF
TGTGCCAGCAGCTTAGCCCCAGGATTTTCGGGCAATCAGCCCCAGCATTTT
>15|once|TRBV20-1|TRBJ2-5|TRBD1
CSARVVTGAEQTQYF
TGCAGTGCTAGAGTGGTGACAGGGGCCGAGCAGACCCAGTACTTC
>14|NA|TRBV5-1|TRBJ2-1|NA
CASSLDRNRNEQFF
TGCGCCAGCAGCTTGGATCGAAACCGCAATGAGCAGTTCTTC